This T cell receptor beta chain is from a study of blood T cell repertoires in COVID-19. About the study: Whether acute or convalescent, the COVID-19 samples came from the United States, Italy and Spain. The cDNA or gDNA used as material had been derived from T cells, B-cell-depleted T cells, or PBMCs.

The Seattle site enrolled patients during active infection and followed them longitudinally. V shed 5 bases and J shed 0 bases, with 14 bases lying between them. The CDR3 has 16 residues. Germline V gene lookup returns CDR1 SGHNT and CDR2 YENEEA. Per the study methods: Using reference gene primer amplification, nucleated cell counts were estimated. Produced via immunoSEQ multiplex PCR; TCRdb's table is partial and in-frame only. The D gene and trimming were derived from the DNA, and the V and J assignments and clone size from that table. The table records over 150,000 clones, approximately 87% of them present only once.

The genes are TRBV11-3 and TRBJ2-4; tentatively, D is TRBD2 (6 bases). This clonotype was obtained from a woman in her 70s with COVID-19, enrolled during active disease. Sequencing was performed on peripheral blood. The CDR3 region is CASSPSGGVAKNIQYF. CDR3 in DNA: TGTGCCAGCAGCCCTTCCGGCGGGGTAGCCAAAAACATTCAGTACTTC.